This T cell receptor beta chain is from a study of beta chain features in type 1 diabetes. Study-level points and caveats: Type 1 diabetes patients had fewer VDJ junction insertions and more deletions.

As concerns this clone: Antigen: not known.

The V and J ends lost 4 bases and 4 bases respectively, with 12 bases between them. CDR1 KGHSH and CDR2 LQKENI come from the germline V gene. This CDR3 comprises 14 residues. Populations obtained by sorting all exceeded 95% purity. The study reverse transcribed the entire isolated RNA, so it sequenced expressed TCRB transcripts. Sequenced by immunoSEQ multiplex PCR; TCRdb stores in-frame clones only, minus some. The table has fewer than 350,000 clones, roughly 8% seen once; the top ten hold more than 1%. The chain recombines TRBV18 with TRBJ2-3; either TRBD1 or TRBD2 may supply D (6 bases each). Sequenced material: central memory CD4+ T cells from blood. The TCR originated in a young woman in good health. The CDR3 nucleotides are TGTGCCAGCTCACGGGGGGCTCGATCAGATACGCAGTATTTT. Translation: CASSRGARSDTQYF.